This T cell receptor beta chain derives from a study of CD8+ T cells in alopecia areata. Points from the study as a whole: Sequencing of scalp samples also includes resident alphabeta T cells from normal skin.

Concerning this clone itself: The antigen remains unidentified.

Reverse transcription of extracted RNA yielded cDNA, which provided the sequencing template. Data came from immunoSEQ multiplex PCR; TCRdb stores just in-frame clones and leaves some out. The table includes approximately 150,000 clones, around 87% detected once. CDR3 length: 12 amino acids. The germline gives CDR1 MNHEY, CDR2 SMNVEV (reference sequence). Trimming took 5 bases from V and 4 from J, leaving 9 bases between them. The V call is TRBV27, the J call TRBJ2-7; TRBD2 might be the D (6 bases). The sequences come from CD8+ T cells sorted from blood, collected at week 0. The origin of this receptor is a human donor with alopecia areata. The CDR3 DNA reads TGTGCCAGCAGTGGGGCGGGGTACGAGCAGTACTTC. Its protein product is CASSGAGYEQYF.